This T cell receptor (beta chain) originates from a study of blood T cell repertoires in COVID-19 (dated by TCRdb to 2018 to 2021). Study-level background: Collaborator samples came from the United States, Italy and Spain and covered acute and convalescent phases of COVID-19. The material from the prospective study consisted of cDNA or gDNA derived from T cells, B-cell-depleted T cells, or PBMCs. Where HLA class I and class II types were available, the types were taken from metadata supplied by the sample provider, not from assay-based typing. Samples were obtained from the ongoing ImmuneRACE study (first 160 participants) and from about 1,300 subjects provided by 6 global collaborators. The repertoires were released in a freely available public database intended as a resource for research on the immune response to SARS-CoV-2. Deeply sampled blood TCRbeta repertoires from subjects exposed to, actively infected with, or recovered from COVID-19 were included in the dataset. A de-identified subject ID, COVID-19 status, age in years and sex were almost always included in the sample metadata.

Collaborating institutions collected whole blood in K2EDTA tubes following their own protocols. Collaborator samples were shipped for TCRbeta analysis as frozen whole blood, isolated PBMCs, or DNA extracted from either sample type. TCRbeta CDR3 regions were amplified from genomic DNA by means of the immunoSEQ Assay, a bias-controlled multiplex PCR. Under the source paper's analysis protocol: Nucleated cell counts per sample were estimated from amplification of reference gene primers within the assay. Sequence reads were collapsed and filtered to measure the absolute abundance of every unique TCRbeta CDR3 rearrangement. For each sample, productive Simpson clonality was calculated by taking the square root of Simpson's diversity index across productive rearrangements. Drawn from immuneACCESS, this table holds only the in-frame rearrangements with V and J called that TCRdb kept. Clones are partly lost; checked studies trace under half to an unresolved V gene and leave the rest unexplained. D and trimming were read from the DNA, whereas the V and J calls and clone size are those reported in that table. The sample table lists about 100,000 clones, 85% to 90% of them with a count of one. The top ten clones comprise roughly 12% of the sample.

Trimming at the junction amounts to 7 bases on V and 0 bases on J, and the germline ends lie 10 bases apart. The CDR3 goes from the cysteine to the phenylalanine over 13 residues. The read is trimmed to its CDR3 DNA, 39 bases read in frame from base 1. CDR1 and CDR2 are read off the germline V gene as SGHDT and YYEEEE. On this clone: No cognate antigen has been identified for it. Per-base quality was not reported, and no clone a single base away is much larger than it.

Overall study outcomes, separate from this receptor: The quantity of clinical and demographic metadata differed by source and by participant and was supplied without curation.

This receptor was taken from a human donor in a cohort sampled during active COVID-19. The receptor chain draws on TRBV5-6 and TRBJ1-2; a confident D gene designation cannot be given. What was sequenced was peripheral blood. CDR3 loop: CASLRSSNYGYTF. The nucleotide sequence is given as TGTGCCAGCCTCAGGTCTTCTAACTATGGCTACACCTTC. The entire variable domain, with the stretches around the CDR3 drawn from the reference TRBV5-6 and TRBJ1-2 proteins, is DAGVTQSPTHLIKTRGQQVTLRCSPKSGHDTVSWYQQALGQGPQFIFQYYEEEERQRGNFPDRFSGHQFPNYSSELNVNALLLGDSALYLCASLRSSNYGYTFGSGTRLTVV.